Below, 24 T cell receptor beta chains from the same sample are listed, as sequenced in a study of vaccination and CD4 T cells after COVID-19. Treatment indicated: roughly 11-day PBMC culture with coronavirus spike peptide pools or control peptides (ViraFEST assay). Antigen specificity for these receptors is unknown. Sequenced with the Oncomine TCR Beta short-read assay was DNA taken from cultured CD4+ T cells. TCRdb used MiXCR to reprocess the PCR reads, holding one entry per CDR3 protein. Seen here are roughly 12,000 distinct CDR3 sequences, 55% to 60% observed once, and the top ten hold roughly 15%. Input material: CD4+ T cells from blood, cultured in vitro. Source of these receptors: a human donor who had recovered from COVID-19.

This clonotype was seen more than once but under ten times. The rearrangement uses TRBV29-1 and TRBJ1-2; D is ambiguous. Germline loops: CDR1 SQVTM, CDR2 ANQGSEA. The CDR3 contains 12 residues. Trimming took off 3 bases at V and 4 bases at J, with 9 bases between the two ends. The CDR3 DNA reads TGCAGCGTTGAGGGCAGCATCTATGGCTACACCTTC. Residues: CSVEGSIYGYTF. Using reference TRBV29-1 and TRBJ1-2 for the parts outside the CDR3, the full variable domain is SAVISQKPSRDICQRGTSLTIQCQVDSQVTMMFWYRQQPGQSLTLIATANQGSEATYESGFVIDKFPISRPNLTFSTLTVSNMSPEDSSIYLCSVEGSIYGYTFGSGTRLTVV.

The chain uses TRBV10-3 and TRBJ1-1, with 9 bases identical to TRBD1. Per germline, CDR1 ENHRY and CDR2 SYGVKD. V was pared by 7 bases and J by 1 base, with 4 bases of the junction left unmatched. CDR3 length: 14 residues. This CDR3 reads CAIKGQGKNTEAFF. Here the CDR3 DNA reads TGTGCCATCAAAGGACAGGGGAAGAACACTGAAGCTTTCTTT.

The CDR3 protein is CASSYSGGGYNSPLHF. In DNA, the CDR3 is TGTGCCAGCAGTTACTCGGGTGGGGGATATAATTCACCCCTCCACTTT. The chain uses TRBV6-5 and TRBJ1-6; the D gene is possibly TRBD1 (5 bases). The CDR3 sequence is 16 residues long. Trimming shortened V by 0 bases and J by 4 bases, and 10 bases separated the two germline ends. Germline loops: CDR1 MNHEY, CDR2 SVGAGI.

The chain employs TRBV7-8 and TRBJ2-7; D perhaps matches TRBD2 (5 bases). The CDR3 extends over 14 amino acids. Trimming stripped 0 bases from V and 4 bases from J, with 10 bases between. Germline V gene data show CDR1 as SGHVS and CDR2 as FQNEAQ. The CDR3 loop is CASSLAGANYEQYF. CDR3 DNA: TGTGCCAGCAGCTTAGCGGGAGCTAATTACGAGCAGTACTTC.

V gene TRBV20-1 combines with J gene TRBJ1-5; D is perhaps TRBD1 (6 bases). The CDR3 runs to 14 residues. Per germline, CDR1 DFQATT and CDR2 SNEGSKA (reference sequence). V dropped 7 bases and J dropped 3 bases, with 16 bases sitting between them. The CDR3 DNA follows: TGCAGTGTCGGACAGAGAGATACCAATCAGCCCCAGCATTTT. Translating gives CSVGQRDTNQPQHF.

The chain joins TRBV29-1 to TRBJ1-1, with unresolved D. V was clipped by 4 bases and J by 4 bases, with 16 bases between them. Germline assignment: CDR1 SQVTM and CDR2 ANQGSEA. There are 14 residues in the CDR3. CDR3 sequence: CSVGYYGPSTEAFF. The DNA of the CDR3 is TGCAGCGTTGGTTATTACGGACCGTCCACTGAAGCTTTCTTT.

This clonotype came up a few times. V and J are TRBV6-1 and TRBJ1-5; 10 positions match TRBD1. Germline CDR1 MNHNS, CDR2 SASEGT. The CDR3 has 14 residues. Trimming cost V 3 bases and J 5 bases; bases outside gene matches: 1. The CDR3 region is CASSDDRGHQPQHF. In DNA, the CDR3 is TGTGCCAGCAGTGACGACAGGGGGCATCAGCCCCAGCATTTT.

The V and J genes are TRBV7-2 and TRBJ2-3, with 10 bases identical to TRBD2. The length of the CDR3 is 17 residues. Germline V lookup: CDR1 SGHTA, CDR2 FQGNSA. V shed 5 bases, J shed 0 bases, and the junction held 8 bases outside the gene matches. CDR3 DNA sequence: TGTGCCAGCAGCCCCCTCGGACTAGCGGCTAGCACAGATACGCAGTATTTT. Translated, it gives CASSPLGLAASTDTQYF. Full variable domain (outside the CDR3, taken from reference TRBV7-2 and TRBJ2-3): GAGVSQSPSNKVTEKGKDVELRCDPISGHTALYWYRQSLGQGLEFLIYFQGNSAPDKSGLPSDRFSAERTGGSVSTLTIQRTQQEDSAVYLCASSPLGLAASTDTQYFGPGTRLTVL.

V and J are TRBV20-1 and TRBJ1-2; 8 bases line up with TRBD1. The germline gives CDR1 DFQATT, CDR2 SNEGSKA (reference sequence). CDR3 length: 12 residues. J gave up 0 bases and V 7 bases, and 1 base lay outside the gene matches. The CDR3 loop is CSGDRTNYGYTF. The CDR3 coding sequence is TGCAGTGGGGACAGGACTAACTATGGCTACACCTTC.

This clonotype came up a few times. This chain connects TRBV10-3 to TRBJ1-2; D is possibly TRBD1 (5 bases). Looked up from germline, CDR1 is ENHRY and CDR2 is SYGVKD. The V end lost 4 bases, the J end lost 2 bases, and 5 bases lay between the germline ends. There are 12 residues in the CDR3. CDR3 loop: CAISGQNYGYTF. The CDR3 nucleotides are TGTGCCATCAGTGGACAGAACTATGGCTACACCTTC.

V is TRBV7-8 and J is TRBJ1-2; TRBD1 matches at 8 bases. The V and J ends lost 2 bases and 5 bases, in that order; junction bases with no gene match: 10. The CDR3 runs 16 residues. The V gene's germline CDR1 is SGHVS and CDR2 FQNEAQ. CDR3 sequence reads: CASSLNQGAMGYGYTF. DNA for the CDR3: TGTGCCAGCAGCTTAAACCAGGGGGCTATGGGTTATGGCTACACCTTC.

The rearrangement uses TRBV11-3 and TRBJ2-7; 14 bases map to TRBD2. The CDR3 sequence is 16 residues long. The germline CDR1 and CDR2 sequences are SGHNT and YENEEA. The V gene end was trimmed by 3 bases and the J gene end by 5 bases; junction bases not matched to a gene: 6. The CDR3 reads CASSLSGTSGSNEQYF. The CDR3, as DNA: TGTGCCAGCAGCTTGTCGGGGACTAGCGGGAGCAACGAGCAGTACTTC.

This clonotype was seen a few times. The CDR3: CAISESTSGFYEQYF. The CDR3 DNA reads TGTGCCATCAGTGAGTCGACTAGCGGGTTCTACGAGCAGTACTTC. The chain recombines TRBV10-3 with TRBJ2-7; 10 bases fit TRBD2. Germline V gene lookup returns CDR1 ENHRY and CDR2 SYGVKD. The CDR3 has 15 residues. V shed 0 bases and J 3 bases; nucleotides not matched to a gene: 2.

There are a few counts of this clonotype. The chain recombines TRBV21-1 with TRBJ1-5; the D call TRBD1 from the table was never checked on the DNA. TRBV21-1 is tagged as a pseudogene. The CDR3 is 17 residues long. The CDR3 DNA sequence: TGTGCCAGCAGCGACCGGGACAGGGGTGGGAGCAATCAGCCCCAGCATTTT. This gives the protein CASSDRDRGGSNQPQHF.

The rearrangement joins TRBV20-1 to TRBJ1-2; 8 bases agree with TRBD1. CDR1 DFQATT and CDR2 SNEGSKA come from the germline V gene (reference sequence). CDR3 size: 13 residues. V trimming: 3 bases; J trimming: 6 bases; junction bases outside the gene matches: 6. The CDR3 is CSASGTTGDGYTF. The DNA of the CDR3 is TGCAGTGCTAGTGGCACGACAGGGGATGGCTACACCTTC.

This clonotype was seen only a few times. The chain links TRBV6-1 to TRBJ1-1; D unclear. This CDR3 comprises 15 residues. Germline V CDR1 and CDR2: MNHNS, SASEGT. V was cut by 10 bases and J by 5 bases, with 23 bases left in between. Written as DNA, the CDR3 is TGTGCCACTTCCGTAATCCGGGCCCGCCCGACTGAAGCTTTCTTT. Its protein is CATSVIRARPTEAFF.

By share of the sample, this clonotype is medium-sized. J is TRBJ1-6 and V is TRBV20-1, with D uncertain. V was trimmed by 5 bases and J by 4 bases, leaving 12 bases between them. This CDR3 spans 14 amino acids. Per germline, CDR1 DFQATT and CDR2 SNEGSKA (reference sequence). In nucleotides, the CDR3 is TGCAGTGCTCCAGACCGGTTATATAATTCACCCCTCCACTTT. Protein product: CSAPDRLYNSPLHF.

V and J are TRBV29-1 and TRBJ2-1; D is perhaps TRBD1 (5 bases). CDR1 is SQVTM, CDR2 ANQGSEA, per germline. Trimming removed 5 bases from V and 7 bases from J, with 18 bases in between. The CDR3 has 14 amino acids. Here the CDR3 DNA reads TGCAGCGTTCTGGGGCCGAGCGAAGGGAATGAGCAGTTCTTC. Protein product: CSVLGPSEGNEQFF.

This clonotype has more than one count but fewer than ten. This chain connects TRBV7-3 to TRBJ2-7; maybe TRBD1 (5 bases). Trimming shortened V by 5 bases and J by 0 bases, and 14 bases separated the two germline ends. The germline V gene encodes CDR1 SGHTA and CDR2 FQGTGA. This CDR3 region has 15 residues. The CDR3 DNA reads TGTGCCAGCAGCATACGACGACAGAGCTCCTACGAGCAGTACTTC. Protein: CASSIRRQSSYEQYF.

The chain links TRBV5-1 to TRBJ2-1; TRBD2 matches 14 bases. Germline loops: CDR1 SGHRS, CDR2 YFSETQ. The CDR3 length is 15 residues. With 4 bases clipped from V and 10 bases from J, the junction kept 7 bases outside the gene matches. The CDR3 loop reads CASSQTSGRAEEQFF. The DNA for the CDR3 is TGCGCCAGCAGCCAGACTAGCGGGAGGGCCGAGGAGCAGTTCTTC.

V is TRBV20-1 and J is TRBJ2-6; tentatively, D is TRBD2 (6 bases). The CDR3 is 18 amino acids. V gave up 0 bases and J gave up 4 bases, with 19 bases separating them. Germline-derived CDR1 and CDR2 are DFQATT and SNEGSKA (reference sequence). CDR3 sequence: CSARDPRRGKTGANVLTF. The CDR3, as DNA: TGCAGTGCTAGAGATCCCAGGCGGGGAAAGACGGGGGCCAACGTCCTGACTTTC.

V gene TRBV27 combines with J gene TRBJ1-4, with 9 bases that match TRBD1. The CDR3 has 16 amino acids. Germline assignment: CDR1 MNHEY and CDR2 SMNVEV (reference sequence). V shed 0 bases and J 7 bases; nucleotides not matched to a gene: 6. The CDR3 region has the DNA TGTGCCAGCAGTTTATCCCCGGGACAGGGTCGTGAAAAACTGTTTTTT. It translates to CASSLSPGQGREKLFF.

This chain links TRBV5-4 with TRBJ1-2, with D possibly TRBD1 on 6 matching bases. V shed 2 bases and J shed 3 bases, with 11 bases lying between them. CDR1 is SGHNT, CDR2 YYREEE, per germline (reference sequence). The CDR3 length is 14 residues. This CDR3 reads CASSFRDTDYGYTF. The CDR3 DNA reads as TGTGCCAGCAGCTTCCGGGACACCGACTATGGCTACACCTTC. The full variable domain, its missing parts supplied by reference TRBV5-4 and TRBJ1-2, is ETGVTQSPTHLIKTRGQQVTLRCSSQSGHNTVSWYQQALGQGPQFIFQYYREEENGRGNFPPRFSGLQFPNYSSELNVNALELDDSALYLCASSFRDTDYGYTFGSGTRLTVV.

The rearrangement joins TRBV5-1 to TRBJ2-3; 7 bases agree with TRBD2. The CDR3 length is 17 residues. The germline gives CDR1 SGHRS, CDR2 YFSETQ. V lost 1 base, J lost 2 bases, and 10 bases stayed unmatched. The CDR3 loop reads CASSLRGDQATTDTQYF. The CDR3 nucleotides read TGCGCCAGCAGCTTGCGGGGGGACCAGGCGACCACAGATACGCAGTATTTT.